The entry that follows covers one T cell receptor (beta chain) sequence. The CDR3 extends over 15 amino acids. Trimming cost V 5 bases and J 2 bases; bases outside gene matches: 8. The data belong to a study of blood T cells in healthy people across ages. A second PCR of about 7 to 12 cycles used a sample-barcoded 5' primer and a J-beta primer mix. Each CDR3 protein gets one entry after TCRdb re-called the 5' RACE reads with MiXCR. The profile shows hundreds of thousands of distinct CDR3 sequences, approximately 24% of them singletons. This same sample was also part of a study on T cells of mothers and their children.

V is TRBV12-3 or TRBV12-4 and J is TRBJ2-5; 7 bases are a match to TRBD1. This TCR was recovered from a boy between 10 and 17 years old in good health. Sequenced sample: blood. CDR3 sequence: CASSHQGQSQETQYF. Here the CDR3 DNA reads TGTGCCAGCAGTCACCAGGGACAGAGTCAAGAGACCCAGTACTTC.